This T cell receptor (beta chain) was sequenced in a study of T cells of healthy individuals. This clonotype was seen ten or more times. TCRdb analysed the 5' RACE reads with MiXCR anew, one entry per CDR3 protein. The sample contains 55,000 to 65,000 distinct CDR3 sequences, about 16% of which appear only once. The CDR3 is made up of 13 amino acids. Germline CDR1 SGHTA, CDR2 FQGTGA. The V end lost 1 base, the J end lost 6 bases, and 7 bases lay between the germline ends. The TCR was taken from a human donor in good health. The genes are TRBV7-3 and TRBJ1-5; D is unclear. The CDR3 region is CASSLIKGQPQHF. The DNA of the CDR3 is TGTGCCAGCAGCTTAATTAAAGGTCAGCCCCAGCATTTT.